This TCR beta chain was identified during a study of blood T cell repertoires in COVID-19. Germline values: CDR1 MGHRA, CDR2 YSYEKL. The CDR3 spans 13 residues. V was clipped by 0 bases and J by 8 bases, with 10 bases between them. Method: immunoSEQ multiplex PCR; TCRdb's copy keeps in-frame clones and lacks some. This sample yields 190,000 or so clones, of which 89% are seen a single time; roughly 8.1% belongs to the top ten. Sequenced: PBMCs or T cells enriched from blood (not recorded which). The chain carries TRBV4-1 and TRBJ1-2, with unresolved D. The source of this sequence is a woman under 30 who had recovered from COVID-19. The CDR3 is CASSQERVDGYTF. CDR3 DNA sequence: TGCGCCAGCAGCCAAGAACGGGTAGACGGCTACACCTTC.